These T cell receptor beta chains were read from a single sample in a study of T cells in Graves' hyperthyroidism and ophthalmopathy. Using its own MiXCR run on the multiplex PCR reads, TCRdb lists one record per CDR3 protein. The data contain around 500,000 distinct CDR3 sequences, around 14% of them singletons. Sequenced: blood. These receptors originate from a woman younger than 30 with Graves' hyperthyroidism. CDR3s include the opening cysteine and the closing phenylalanine or tryptophan. Fields, in order: J gene, V gene, CDR3 length, CDR3 protein.

TRBJ1-4	TRBV18	14	CASSPSRENEKLFF
TRBJ2-3	TRBV6-1	18	CASSSAVGLASSTDTQYF
TRBJ1-2	TRBV7-6	16	CASSLGRGGANYGYTF
TRBJ2-5	TRBV7-9	14	CASSWTSGLETQYF
TRBJ1-5	TRBV4-1	16	CASSQEGGDSNQPQHF
TRBJ1-1	TRBV25-1	18	CASPTPGTARARNTEAFF
TRBJ2-4	TRBV3-1	17	CASSQETSGSGGNIQYF
TRBJ1-6	TRBV30	13	CAWRGQGVSPLHF
TRBJ1-2	TRBV5-4	13	CASSKGVVYGYTF
TRBJ2-5	TRBV5-5	13	CASSHGTSETQYF
TRBJ2-2	TRBV12-3/TRBV12-4	15	CASSQGESRSGELFF
TRBJ1-2	TRBV30	12	CAWRILGDGYTF
TRBJ2-7	TRBV6-1	15	CASSGVLLASYEQYF
TRBJ1-2	TRBV29-1	12	CSVADTKGGYTF
TRBJ2-7	TRBV11-2	15	CASSLVKRVSYEQYF
TRBJ2-1	TRBV2	18	CASSEVLWGQLTTHEQFF
TRBJ2-1	TRBV20-1	15	CSATLQGAAYNEQFF
TRBJ1-3	TRBV11-2	12	CASSSQGNTIYF
TRBJ1-4	TRBV6-1	12	CASRRGDEKLFF
TRBJ1-1	TRBV10-3	15	CAISGGHDRGASAFF
TRBJ1-2	TRBV6-1	14	CASSFGQSSNGYTF
TRBJ2-6	TRBV12-3/TRBV12-4	19	CASSLTGREGLSGANVLTF
TRBJ2-7	TRBV7-3	14	CASSSGTGPYEQYF
TRBJ2-3	TRBV14	16	CASSAGLAGQTDTQYF
TRBJ1-2	TRBV10-2	15	CASSGTVEASYGYTF
TRBJ2-6	TRBV12-3/TRBV12-4	16	CASNAWGISGANVLTF
TRBJ2-4	TRBV7-9	15	CASSSTSGVGNIQYF
TRBJ2-5	TRBV6-5	16	CASSYAGGSPQETQYF
TRBJ1-2	TRBV2	13	CASSEAQGDGYTF
TRBJ2-1	TRBV25-1	15	CASSDWTATYNEQFF
TRBJ1-2	TRBV18	15	CASSPPGQGIYGYTF
TRBJ1-6	TRBV3-1	12	CASSQANSPLHF
TRBJ2-1	TRBV12-3/TRBV12-4	15	CASSDASAPYNEQFF
TRBJ2-1	TRBV24-1	18	CATSPGLAGEGSYNEQFF
TRBJ1-3	TRBV27	20	CASSPRTGVAPFLSGNTIYF
TRBJ2-1	TRBV2	13	CASGTSGRNEQFF
TRBJ2-5	TRBV29-1	14	CSVGTSGRLETQYF
TRBJ1-1	TRBV12-3/TRBV12-4	18	CASSDPLDRDQRNTEAFF
TRBJ2-1	TRBV27	15	CASSPPGGAGNEQFF
TRBJ2-3	TRBV5-1	16	CASTPVGQGASDTQYF
TRBJ2-2	TRBV7-9	12	CASSLRPRELFF
TRBJ1-2	TRBV3-1	14	CASSHPPRLYGYTF
TRBJ2-1	TRBV5-4	15	CASSFMRESYNEQFF
TRBJ2-3	TRBV5-4	12	CASQRETDTQYF
TRBJ1-2	TRBV5-5	15	CASSQQEILNYGYTF
TRBJ2-7	TRBV20-1	13	CSARGTSFDEQYF
TRBJ2-2	TRBV11-2	15	CASSPLARNTGELFF
TRBJ2-5	TRBV27	14	CASSLYTSQETQYF
TRBJ2-1	TRBV28	16	CASSLLQGAQYNEQFF
TRBJ1-3	TRBV9	15	CASSVATWGGNTIYF
TRBJ2-7	TRBV7-8	14	CASSQTRAGYEQYF
TRBJ1-6	TRBV2	14	CASREQGPPVPLHF
TRBJ2-1	TRBV19	13	CASIDRAYNEQFF
TRBJ2-1	TRBV12-3/TRBV12-4	17	CASRYSLGTGITNEQFF
TRBJ2-3	TRBV12-3/TRBV12-4	17	CASTPGGGRASGDTQYF
TRBJ2-1	TRBV30	17	CAWSVWDRGLIALPEFF
TRBJ2-4	TRBV5-1	14	CASSLGLDKNIQYF
TRBJ2-3	TRBV7-6	18	CASSLGVPGQGVTDTQYF